Following are 26 T cell receptor beta chains from one sample sequenced in a study of blood T cells in healthy people across ages. Together with a sample-barcoded 5' primer, a J-beta primer mix was included in a second PCR lasting roughly 6 to 12 cycles. TCRdb called the 5' RACE reads again in MiXCR, with one record for every CDR3 protein. In the table there are about 1.7 million distinct CDR3 sequences, under 30% of which are singletons. Specimen: blood. Every receptor here comes from a woman aged 25 to 39 in good health.

In this sample, this clonotype turned up many times. The chain recombines TRBV29-1 with TRBJ2-7, with D perhaps TRBD2 (5 bases). This CDR3 region has 12 residues. In germline, CDR1 is SQVTM, CDR2 ANQGSEA. This CDR3 reads CSARTASYEQYF. The CDR3 DNA reads as TGCAGTGCGCGGACTGCCTCCTACGAGCAGTACTTC.

The chain employs TRBV10-2 and TRBJ2-5; 9 nucleotides align to TRBD2. The CDR3 covers 17 residues. CDR1 is WSHSY and CDR2 is SAAADI in the germline V gene. The V segment lost 7 bases and the J segment 1 base; nucleotides outside the gene matches: 13. The CDR3 spells CASTERASGISQETQYF. CDR3 DNA sequence: TGCGCCAGCACAGAGAGGGCTAGCGGGATCAGCCAAGAGACCCAGTACTTC.

There are many counts of this clonotype. The V gene is TRBV7-2, the J gene TRBJ1-1; D call uncertain. The germline V and J ends were trimmed by 5 bases and 7 bases, with 8 bases remaining between them. Looked up from germline, CDR1 is SGHTA and CDR2 is FQGNSA. The CDR3 sequence is 11 residues long. The chain's CDR3 is CASSLVREAFF. Here the CDR3 DNA reads TGTGCCAGCAGCCTCGTACGTGAAGCTTTCTTT.

This clonotype occurred a few times. CDR3: CSVTGNTGELFF. DNA for the CDR3: TGCAGCGTGACAGGGAACACCGGGGAGCTGTTTTTT. This chain connects TRBV29-1 to TRBJ2-2; maybe TRBD1 (6 bases). The germline V gene encodes CDR1 SQVTM and CDR2 ANQGSEA. CDR3 length equals 12 residues. Deletions cut 6 bases from V and 1 base from J, with 6 bases between.

This clonotype has only one observation. The V call is TRBV4-1, the J call TRBJ2-2, with D possibly being TRBD2 (5 bases). The germline CDR1 and CDR2 sequences are MGHRA and YSYEKL. The V and J ends lost 4 bases and 5 bases respectively, with 17 bases between them. The CDR3 is 16 amino acids. The CDR3 coding sequence is TGCGCCAGCAGCCCCTGGCGTACGGGAACAACCGGGGAGCTGTTTTTT. Amino acids: CASSPWRTGTTGELFF.

The sample holds a few counts of this clonotype. The chain is built from TRBV6-2 or TRBV6-3 and TRBJ2-5; D is tentatively TRBD1 or TRBD2 (6 bases each). The V gene lost 4 bases and the J gene lost 5 bases, with 11 bases spanning the gap. The CDR3 length is 13 residues. Germline V gene lookup returns CDR1 MNHEY and CDR2 SVGEGT. CDR3 in amino acids: CASSWGAKETQYF. CDR3 coding DNA: TGTGCCAGCAGTTGGGGGGCGAAGGAGACCCAGTACTTC.

The chain uses TRBV5-1 and TRBJ2-7, with TRBD2 matching over 7 bases. The CDR3 spans 15 residues. The J segment lost 1 base and the V segment lost 4 bases, leaving 8 bases of the junction unmatched. From germline, CDR1 is SGHRS and CDR2 YFSETQ. The CDR3 nucleotides are TGCGCCAGCAGCCTTATGAGCGGGGCGTCCTACGAGCAGTACTTC. Translated, it gives CASSLMSGASYEQYF.

This chain connects TRBV7-2 to TRBJ1-2; 7 bases align to TRBD1. Looked up from germline, CDR1 is SGHTA and CDR2 is FQGNSA. V dropped 5 bases and J dropped 0; count of bases not matched to a gene: 9. The CDR3 length is 16 residues. The CDR3 is CASSLTGSKANYGYTF. The CDR3 DNA reads TGTGCCAGCAGCCTGACAGGGTCTAAAGCTAACTATGGCTACACCTTC.

As regards this clonotype: At one of its ends the junction is not consistent with the germline gene, which may arise from a read error. The gene calls are TRBV7-2 and TRBJ2-2; D possibly corresponds to TRBD2 (5 bases). This CDR3 region has 16 residues. CDR1 is SGHTA, CDR2 FQGNSA, per germline. CDR3: CASSLGSRTNTGELFF. The CDR3 DNA sequence: TGTGCCAGCAGCTTGGGTTCCCGAACGAACACCGGGGAGTTGTTTTTT.

This chain joins TRBV5-1 and TRBJ1-1, with D possibly matching TRBD1 (6 bases). The V end lost 3 bases, the J end lost 7 bases, and 16 bases lay between the germline ends. The CDR3 is made up of 14 amino acids. The V gene's germline CDR1 is SGHRS and CDR2 YFSETQ. This chain's CDR3 is CASSWVDRRDEAFF. The DNA of the CDR3 is TGCGCCAGCAGCTGGGTCGACAGGCGAGATGAAGCTTTCTTT.

The chain uses TRBV9 and TRBJ2-3; possibly TRBD2 for D (5 bases). The CDR3 contains 14 residues. CDR1 SGDLS and CDR2 YYNGEE come from the germline V gene. V was cut by 2 bases and J by 4 bases, with 11 bases left in between. CDR3 in DNA: TGTGCCAGCAGCGTCGGACTTACCGCAGATACGCAGTATTTT. Its protein product is CASSVGLTADTQYF.

This clonotype has more than one count but fewer than ten. V gene TRBV20-1 combines with J gene TRBJ2-1; TRBD2 aligns across 9 bases. The junction had 7 bases not matched to a gene; V was cut back by 5 bases and J by 5 bases. This CDR3 spans 14 amino acids. Germline values: CDR1 DFQATT, CDR2 SNEGSKA (reference sequence). The CDR3: CSAYSGGRHNEQFF. The CDR3 bases are TGCAGTGCTTATAGCGGGGGACGACACAATGAGCAGTTCTTC.

This clonotype was detected only a few times. The CDR3 nucleotides are TGTGCCAGCAGTCATCAGCCCCAGCATTTT. Protein product: CASSHQPQHF. The rearrangement joins TRBV6-4 to TRBJ1-5; D uncertain. Per germline, CDR1 MRHNA and CDR2 SNTAGT. The CDR3 spans 10 residues. With 5 bases removed from V and 5 bases from J, the gap between germline ends came to 1 base.

The V call is TRBV11-2, the J call TRBJ2-7; D is possibly TRBD2 (7 bases). The J call may be faulty, since TRBJ2-5 better matches the DNA end. The CDR3 is 16 amino acids. Germline V lookup: CDR1 SGHAT, CDR2 FQNNGV. The CDR3 is CASSSGLSPGEETQYF. In DNA, the CDR3 is TGTGCCAGCAGCTCGGGACTATCCCCAGGGGAGGAGACCCAGTACTTC.

The chain is built from TRBV28 and TRBJ1-3, with no clear D. Germline V lookup: CDR1 MDHEN, CDR2 SYDVKM. Deletions cut 3 bases from V and 7 bases from J, with 10 bases between. This CDR3 contains 13 residues. The CDR3 region is CASSLPGGNTIYF. CDR3 DNA: TGTGCCAGCAGTTTGCCGGGCGGTAACACCATATATTTT.

The chain links TRBV12-3 or TRBV12-4 to TRBJ2-1; 15 nucleotides line up with TRBD2. The CDR3 consists of 21 residues. The V segment lost 5 bases and the J segment 1 base; nucleotides outside the gene matches: 15. Here the CDR3 DNA reads TGTGCCAGCAGTCAAACGCCCCGCGGACTAGCGGGAGGGAGGTCCTACAATGAGCAGTTCTTC. Amino acid sequence: CASSQTPRGLAGGRSYNEQFF.

The rearrangement joins TRBV6-6 to TRBJ1-5; D ambiguous. The germline V gene encodes CDR1 MNHNY and CDR2 SVGAGI (reference sequence). With 0 bases removed from V and 5 bases from J, the gap between germline ends came to 14 bases. The CDR3 runs to 16 residues. The CDR3 loop is CASSYSIAGKDQPQHF. For the CDR3, the DNA is TGTGCCAGCAGTTACTCGATCGCGGGAAAGGATCAGCCCCAGCATTTT.

This clonotype has a handful of counts. This sequence joins TRBV7-2 and TRBJ2-4, with a possible D match to TRBD2 (5 bases). This CDR3 has 15 residues. CDR1 is SGHTA and CDR2 is FQGNSA in the germline V gene. Trimming removed 4 bases from V and 8 bases from J, with 18 bases in between. The CDR3: CASSSQPGTGDIQYF. As DNA, the CDR3 is TGTGCCAGCAGCTCCCAGCCGGGAACCGGGGACATTCAGTACTTC.

This clonotype came up a few times. One junction end does not reproduce the germline sequence, and a read error may be involved. The V call is TRBV11-2, the J call TRBJ1-1, with unresolved D. Germline V gene lookup returns CDR1 SGHAT and CDR2 FQNNGV. The CDR3 covers 15 residues. The CDR3 loop reads CASSLSGSLNTEAFF. CDR3 DNA sequence: TGCGCCAGCAGCTTGTCGGGCAGTTTGAACACTGAAGCTTTCTTT.

This clonotype was counted only a few times. J is TRBJ2-3 and V is TRBV18; weak D call: TRBD2 (6 bases). The V and J ends lost 6 bases and 3 bases respectively, with 16 bases between them. The CDR3 runs to 15 residues. From germline, CDR1 is KGHSH and CDR2 LQKENI. In DNA, the CDR3 is TGTGCCAGCTCGTCGGGGCGGGATATAACAGATACGCAGTATTTT. It encodes CASSSGRDITDTQYF.

This chain uses TRBV19 with TRBJ2-2; either TRBD1 or TRBD2 may supply D (6 bases each). The germline V gene has CDR1 LNHDA and CDR2 SQIVND (reference sequence). Between the trimmed V and J ends, which lost 8 bases and 4 bases, there was a span of 17 bases. This CDR3 comprises 15 residues. CDR3 in DNA: TGTGCCAGTTCCCCCCCCGGGGGCAGCACCGGGGAGCTGTTTTTT. Translated, it gives CASSPPGGSTGELFF.

The gene calls are TRBV10-3 and TRBJ2-7; D is unclear. From germline, CDR1 is ENHRY and CDR2 SYGVKD. Trimming pared 2 bases from V and 4 bases from J, leaving 6 bases between. The length of the CDR3 is 12 residues. The CDR3 DNA sequence: TGTGCCATCAGTGAGGGGAATTACGAGCAGTACTTC. Amino acids: CAISEGNYEQYF.

V usage is TRBV5-6 and J usage is TRBJ1-2, with TRBD1 identical over 8 bases. CDR1 is SGHDT and CDR2 is YYEEEE in the germline V gene. V lost 4 bases, J lost 7 bases, and 3 bases stayed unmatched. This CDR3 is 12 amino acids long. The CDR3 region has the DNA TGTGCCAGCAGCCGGACAGGGCTTGGCTACACCTTC. Its protein is CASSRTGLGYTF. Combining the CDR3 with reference TRBV5-6 and TRBJ1-2 gives the whole variable domain DAGVTQSPTHLIKTRGQQVTLRCSPKSGHDTVSWYQQALGQGPQFIFQYYEEEERQRGNFPDRFSGHQFPNYSSELNVNALLLGDSALYLCASSRTGLGYTFGSGTRLTVV.

This clonotype was recorded only once. Mismatch with germline at one junction end may stem from a read error. The chain employs TRBV5-5 and TRBJ1-4; maybe TRBD1 (5 bases). Per germline, CDR1 SGHKS and CDR2 YYEKEE (reference sequence). This CDR3 region has 14 residues. The CDR3 sequence is CANSLWRAQGELFF. In nucleotides, the CDR3 is TGTGCCAACAGCTTGTGGCGGGCCCAAGGGGAACTGTTTTTT.

This chain links TRBV21-1 with TRBJ2-1; TRBD2, the D gene given by the table, was not confirmed from the DNA. TRBV21-1 counts as a pseudogene. The CDR3 is 16 residues long. In nucleotides, the CDR3 is TGTGCCAGCCTACTAGCGGGAGGGCCGGAGTACAATGAGCAGTTCTTC. This sequence encodes CASLLAGGPEYNEQFF.

CDR3 protein: CASSFLRGVSNTGELFF. DNA of the CDR3: TGTGCCAGCAGTTTCTTGAGGGGGGTTTCGAACACCGGGGAGCTGTTTTTT. The chain combines TRBV28 with TRBJ2-2; tentatively, D is TRBD1 or TRBD2 (6 bases each). Germline CDR1 is MDHEN and CDR2 is SYDVKM. V lost 3 bases to trimming and J lost 0 bases, with 14 bases between them. There are 17 residues in the CDR3.